This T cell receptor beta chain came from a study of blood T cell repertoires in COVID-19. As for the study in general: The analysed material was cDNA or gDNA that came from T cells, B-cell-depleted T cells, or PBMCs.

Original methodology: Amplification of reference gene primers provided the estimated nucleated cell counts. TCRdb's table, derived via immunoSEQ multiplex PCR, lists solely in-frame clones and lacks some. V, J and clone size reflect that table, while D and trimming were determined from the DNA. The sample includes over 300,000 clones, more than 80% seen only once; the top ten take 1.2%. The CDR3 has 14 residues. Trimming pared 0 bases from V and 7 bases from J, leaving 10 bases between. Germline assignment: CDR1 MNHEY and CDR2 SMNVEV (reference sequence). The origin of this receptor is a man between 40 and 49 years old with acute or convalescent COVID-19. This chain uses TRBV27 with TRBJ1-5; D perhaps matches TRBD1 (6 bases). The source material was peripheral blood. CDR3 amino acids: CASSLSLQGQPQHF. The CDR3 region has the DNA TGTGCCAGCAGTTTATCGCTCCAGGGGCAGCCCCAGCATTTT.